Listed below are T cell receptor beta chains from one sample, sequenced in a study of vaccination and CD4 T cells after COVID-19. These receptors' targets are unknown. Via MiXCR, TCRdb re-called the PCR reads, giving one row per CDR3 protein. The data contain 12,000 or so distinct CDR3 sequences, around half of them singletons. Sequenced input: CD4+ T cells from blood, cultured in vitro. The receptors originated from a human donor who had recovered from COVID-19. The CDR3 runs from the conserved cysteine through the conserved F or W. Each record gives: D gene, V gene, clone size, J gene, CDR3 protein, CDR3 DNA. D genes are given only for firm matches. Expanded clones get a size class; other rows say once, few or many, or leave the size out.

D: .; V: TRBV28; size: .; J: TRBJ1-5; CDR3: CASSWGFSNQPQHF; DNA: TGTGCCAGCAGCTGGGGTTTCAGCAATCAGCCCCAGCATTTT
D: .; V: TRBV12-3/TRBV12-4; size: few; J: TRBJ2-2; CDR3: CASRYTGELFF; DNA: TGTGCCAGCAGATACACCGGGGAGCTGTTTTTT
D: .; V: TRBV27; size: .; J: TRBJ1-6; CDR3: CASRGDSPNSPLHF; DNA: TGTGCCAGCAGAGGTGACAGCCCAAATTCACCCCTCCACTTT
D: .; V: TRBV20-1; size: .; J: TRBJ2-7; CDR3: CSASSRSSYEQYF; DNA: TGCAGTGCTAGTAGCAGGTCTTCCTACGAGCAGTACTTC
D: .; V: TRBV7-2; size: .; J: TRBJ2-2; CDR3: CASSTRQLQNTGELFF; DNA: TGTGCCAGCAGCACCAGACAGCTCCAGAACACCGGGGAGCTGTTTTTT
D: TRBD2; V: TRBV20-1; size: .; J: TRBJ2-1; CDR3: CSAGGLAGYNEQFF; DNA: TGCAGTGCTGGGGGACTAGCGGGTTACAATGAGCAGTTCTTC
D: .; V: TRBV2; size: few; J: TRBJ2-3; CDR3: CASSEGARADTQYF; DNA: TGTGCCAGCAGTGAAGGGGCGAGGGCAGATACGCAGTATTTT
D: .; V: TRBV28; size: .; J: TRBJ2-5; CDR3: CASSPQLYRTGETQYF; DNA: TGTGCCAGCAGTCCCCAGTTGTACAGGACGGGGGAGACCCAGTACTTC
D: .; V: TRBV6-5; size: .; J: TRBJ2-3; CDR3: CASSYLRSADTQYF; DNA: TGTGCCAGCAGTTACTTACGCTCGGCAGATACGCAGTATTTT
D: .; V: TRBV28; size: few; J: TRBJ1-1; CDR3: CASSLQGLWTEAFF; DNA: TGTGCCAGCAGTTTACAGGGGCTCTGGACTGAAGCTTTCTTT
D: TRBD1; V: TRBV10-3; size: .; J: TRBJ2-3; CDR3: CAISGTGGTDTQYF; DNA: TGTGCCATCAGTGGGACAGGGGGCACAGATACGCAGTATTTT
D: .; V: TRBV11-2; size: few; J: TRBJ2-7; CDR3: CASSLEGQRASYEQYF; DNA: TGTGCCAGCAGCTTAGAGGGGCAAAGGGCCTCCTACGAGCAGTACTTC
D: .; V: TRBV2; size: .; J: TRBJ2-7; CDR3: CASSKTVSYEQYF; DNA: TGTGCCAGCAGTAAGACGGTCTCCTACGAGCAGTACTTC
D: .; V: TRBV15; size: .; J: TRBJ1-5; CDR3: CATSRDIQPENQPQHF; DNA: TGTGCCACCAGCAGAGATATACAGCCCGAAAATCAGCCCCAGCATTTT
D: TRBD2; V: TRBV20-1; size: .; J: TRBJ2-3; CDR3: CSAEQPLAGGKSTDTQYF; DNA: TGCAGTGCGGAGCAGCCCCTAGCGGGAGGGAAAAGCACAGATACGCAGTATTTT
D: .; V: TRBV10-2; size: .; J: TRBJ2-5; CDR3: CASSEEGFEVTQYF; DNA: TGCGCCAGCAGTGAAGAGGGGTTTGAGGTGACCCAGTACTTC
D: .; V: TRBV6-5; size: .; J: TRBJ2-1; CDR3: CASSYGLSQFF; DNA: TGTGCCAGCAGTTACGGGCTTTCTCAGTTCTTC
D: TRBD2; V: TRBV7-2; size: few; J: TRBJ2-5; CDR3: CASSLPQTSGRGWETQYF; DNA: TGTGCCAGCAGCTTGCCGCAGACTAGCGGGAGAGGGTGGGAGACCCAGTACTTC
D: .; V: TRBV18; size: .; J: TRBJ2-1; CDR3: CASSPPTALSYNEQFF; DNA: TGTGCCAGCTCACCACCGACAGCGCTATCCTACAATGAGCAGTTCTTC
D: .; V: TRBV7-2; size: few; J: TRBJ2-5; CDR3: CASSLASETQYF; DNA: TGTGCCAGCAGCTTAGCGTCCGAGACCCAGTACTTC
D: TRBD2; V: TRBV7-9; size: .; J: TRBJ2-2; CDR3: CASTLYSGGAGELFF; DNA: TGTGCCAGCACCCTGTATAGCGGGGGGGCCGGGGAGCTGTTTTTT
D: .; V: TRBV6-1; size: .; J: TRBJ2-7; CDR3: CASSDRDILYEQYF; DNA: TGTGCCAGCAGTGACCGGGACATTCTCTACGAGCAGTACTTC